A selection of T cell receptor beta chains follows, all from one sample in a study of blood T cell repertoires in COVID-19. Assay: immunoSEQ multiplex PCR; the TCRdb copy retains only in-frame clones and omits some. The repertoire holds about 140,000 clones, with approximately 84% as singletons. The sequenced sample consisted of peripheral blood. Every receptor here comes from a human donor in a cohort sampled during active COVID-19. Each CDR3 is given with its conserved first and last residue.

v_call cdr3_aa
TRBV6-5 CASRQGANSNQPQHF
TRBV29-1 CSAGGGRSTDTQYF
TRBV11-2 CASSLLQTNTEAFF
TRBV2 CASSLNPGQTGGNTIYF
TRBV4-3 CASSQDRLVSNEQFF
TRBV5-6 CASSSGYGYTF
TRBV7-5 CARSLASGRVNTGELFF
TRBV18 CASSPQGLAGGTNEQFF
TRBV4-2 CASSQEESMVYEQYF
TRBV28 CASTRDSPAIGVLTF
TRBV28 CASSVLKETQYF
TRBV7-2 CASSPPGSGANVLTF
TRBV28 CASSLGGAEIDGYTF
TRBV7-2 CASSPDLGTEAFF
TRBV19 CASSSPGENTGELFF
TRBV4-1 CASSHYSSGGAIGNEQFF
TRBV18 CASSPTSGGPNTGELFF
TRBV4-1 CASRLNTEAFF
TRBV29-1 CSVLDRLYEQYF
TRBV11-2 CASSFAGGASDTQYF
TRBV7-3 CASSLKGTSGLNTDTQYF
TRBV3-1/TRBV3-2 CASSQDWRGEDGDYEQYF
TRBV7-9 CASSLDWTGELFF
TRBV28 CASSLSSPNYGYTF
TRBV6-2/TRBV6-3 CASSLAGTYEQYF
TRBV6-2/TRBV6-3 CASSRGGGREKLFF
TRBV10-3 CATGPRSGVSTDTQYF
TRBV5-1 CASSLAETSSPLHF
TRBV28 CASSVTGVGYTF
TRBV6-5 CASSYRGGNNEKLFF
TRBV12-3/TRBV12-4 CASSLGGDQPQHF
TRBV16 CASSPQRPGELFF
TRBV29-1 CSGGGRGNTEAFF
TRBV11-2 CASSFGQLQAGNTIYF
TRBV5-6 CASKDRGLRGEQYF
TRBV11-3 CASSLRGGGPQETQYF
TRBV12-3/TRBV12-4 CASSWTGGNEQFF
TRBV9 CASNPGKDRGLNEQFF
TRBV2 CASRQRGGPYNEQFF
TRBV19 CASSIFRGGDRNIQYF
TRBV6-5 CASGQRTGATDTQYF
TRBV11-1 CASSLAGTGGTDTQYF